The next 22 T cell receptor beta chains were all read from a single sample in a study of blood T cell repertoires in COVID-19. Assay: immunoSEQ multiplex PCR; the TCRdb copy retains only in-frame clones and omits some. This repertoire shows some 180,000 clones, more than 80% found once; its top ten account for roughly 7%. What was sequenced was peripheral blood. The origin of the receptors is a human donor in a cohort sampled during active COVID-19.

The chain has TRBV29-1 and TRBJ1-4; the match to TRBD1 covers 9 bases. V was clipped by 6 bases and J by 14 bases; unmatched bases: 13. Germline values: CDR1 SQVTM, CDR2 ANQGSEA. The CDR3 is made up of 13 amino acids. CDR3 region: CSVLDSQGARLFF. DNA for the CDR3: TGCAGCGTCCTTGATTCACAGGGGGCCCGGCTGTTTTTT.

The rearrangement uses TRBV5-6 and TRBJ2-1, with D hard to call. The CDR3 spans 14 residues. From germline, CDR1 is SGHDT and CDR2 YYEEEE. Trimming stripped 1 base from V and 5 bases from J, with 10 bases between. The DNA of the CDR3 is TGTGCCAGCAGCTTGCTAGACGGAAACAATGAGCAGTTCTTC. Residues: CASSLLDGNNEQFF.

The rearrangement joins TRBV30 to TRBJ1-2, with D possibly TRBD1 on 5 matching bases. The V end lost 6 bases, the J end lost 5 bases, and 19 bases lay between the germline ends. Germline CDR1 and CDR2: GTSNPN and SVGIG (reference sequence). This CDR3 region has 14 residues. CDR3 sequence reads: CACQLESGVYGYTF. CDR3 sequence (DNA): TGTGCCTGCCAACTCGAGTCGGGGGTTTATGGCTACACCTTC. Based on the CDR3 plus reference TRBV30 and TRBJ1-2, the full variable domain is SQTIHQWPATLVQPVGSPLSLECTVEGTSNPNLYWYRQAAGRGLQLLFYSVGIGQISSEVPQNLSASRPQDRQFILSSKKLLLSDSGFYLCACQLESGVYGYTFGSGTRLTVV.

This sequence joins TRBV3-1 (or the pseudogene TRBV3-2) and TRBJ2-3; D perhaps matches TRBD2 (6 bases). This CDR3 is 13 amino acids long. Trimming stripped 4 bases from V and 3 bases from J, with 8 bases between. Germline assignment: CDR1 LGHDT and CDR2 YNNKEL (reference sequence). The CDR3 protein is CASSPAGTDTQYF. CDR3 bases: TGTGCCAGCAGCCCGGCGGGGACAGATACGCAGTATTTT.

This chain links TRBV5-8 with TRBJ2-7; 9 nucleotides agree with TRBD1. The germline V gene encodes CDR1 SGHTS and CDR2 YDEGEE. V shed 2 bases and J 3 bases; nucleotides not matched to a gene: 21. This CDR3 contains 20 residues. The CDR3 protein is CASSFYIRLAVGQGDYEQYF. As DNA, the CDR3 is TGTGCCAGCAGCTTCTACATCCGCCTGGCCGTGGGACAGGGTGACTACGAGCAGTACTTC. The full variable domain, completed using reference TRBV5-8 and TRBJ2-7, is EAGVTQSPTHLIKTRGQQATLRCSPISGHTSVYWYQQALGLGLQFLLWYDEGEERNRGNFPPRFSGRQFPNYSSELNVNALELEDSALYLCASSFYIRLAVGQGDYEQYFGPGTRLTVT.

The chain carries TRBV13 and TRBJ2-3; 8 positions agree with TRBD1. In germline, CDR1 is PRHDT, CDR2 FYEKMQ (reference sequence). The CDR3 spans 16 residues. The V segment lost 2 bases and the J segment 4 bases; nucleotides outside the gene matches: 8. The CDR3 nucleotides read TGTGCCAGCAGCTTAACCAGGGGGCCCGGCCCAGATACGCAGTATTTT. Its protein product is CASSLTRGPGPDTQYF.

V usage is TRBV2 and J usage is TRBJ1-4; 8 nucleotides match TRBD1. This CDR3 contains 15 residues. CDR1 and CDR2 (germline): SNHLY, FYNNEI. With 6 bases clipped from V and 1 base from J, the junction kept 4 bases outside the gene matches. The CDR3 coding sequence is TGTGCCAGCAGGGGTGACAGGGGAACTAATGAAAAACTGTTTTTT. Translation: CASRGDRGTNEKLFF.

The V gene is TRBV27, the J gene TRBJ2-1; TRBD2 aligns across 9 bases. The CDR3 length is 16 residues. V shed 7 bases, J shed 1 base, and the junction held 8 bases outside the gene matches. Germline CDR1 and CDR2: MNHEY and SMNVEV (reference sequence). The CDR3 here is CASTTGRGGSYNEQFF. CDR3 coding DNA: TGTGCCAGCACTACGGGGCGGGGGGGATCCTACAATGAGCAGTTCTTC.

This chain connects TRBV5-1 to TRBJ1-1; D is uncertain. Germline values: CDR1 SGHRS, CDR2 YFSETQ. The CDR3 has 14 residues. The V end lost 0 bases, the J end lost 3 bases, and 9 bases lay between the germline ends. This chain's CDR3 is CASSLGQAHTEAFF. CDR3 bases: TGCGCCAGCAGCTTGGGGCAGGCCCACACTGAAGCTTTCTTT.

The chain is built from TRBV2 and TRBJ1-5, with 8 bases that match TRBD1. Germline CDR1 and CDR2: SNHLY and FYNNEI. This CDR3 contains 16 residues. The V gene end was trimmed by 8 bases and the J gene end by 2 bases; junction bases not matched to a gene: 11. DNA of the CDR3: TGTGCCAGCTCACCAATCAGGGGGCTGGGCAATCAGCCCCAGCATTTT. This sequence encodes CASSPIRGLGNQPQHF.

This clone was detected only a few times. This chain connects TRBV18 to TRBJ2-7; D gene uncertain. V lost 1 base, J lost 6 bases, and 13 bases lay in between. CDR1 and CDR2 from the germline V gene are KGHSH and LQKENI. The CDR3 totals 14 residues. The CDR3 DNA follows: TGTGCCAGCTCACCACGCATACAAGGCGGCGAGCAGTACTTC. Residues: CASSPRIQGGEQYF.

The chain carries TRBV4-2 and TRBJ1-1, with D uncertain. The CDR3 sequence is 16 residues long. The germline V gene encodes CDR1 LGHNA and CDR2 YNFKEQ. V lost 0 bases, J lost 3 bases, and 14 bases lay in between. CDR3 residues: CASSQEPVQSYTEAFF. In DNA form, the CDR3 reads TGTGCCAGCAGCCAAGAACCCGTTCAGTCGTACACTGAAGCTTTCTTT.

The chain employs TRBV20-1 and TRBJ2-3; 9 nucleotides match TRBD2. The CDR3 is 17 residues long. V lost 3 bases to trimming and J lost 4 bases; unmatched junction nucleotides: 14. The germline V gene encodes CDR1 DFQATT and CDR2 SNEGSKA (reference sequence). CDR3 sequence: CSASETGTSLPSDTQYF. The CDR3 coding sequence is TGCAGTGCTAGTGAGACCGGGACTAGCCTCCCCTCAGATACGCAGTATTTT.

The chain links TRBV5-6 to TRBJ1-3; 9 nucleotides align to TRBD1. Looked up from germline, CDR1 is SGHDT and CDR2 is YYEEEE. The CDR3 spans 15 residues. V lost 5 bases and J lost 2; bases outside the gene matches: 5. The CDR3 protein is CASRLQGAAGNTIYF. CDR3 DNA: TGTGCCAGCAGACTACAGGGGGCCGCTGGAAACACCATATATTTT.

This clone was seen a single time. The CDR3 coding sequence is TGTGCCAGCAGCGTCTCTAACTTGCTCCTTGGCTACACCTTC. Protein sequence: CASSVSNLLLGYTF. The J gene is TRBJ1-2, the V gene TRBV9, with D hard to call. V lost 2 bases and J lost 7, with 15 bases in between. CDR1 and CDR2 from the germline V gene are SGDLS and YYNGEE. CDR3 length: 14 amino acids.

This clone has a count of ten or more. The chain recombines TRBV4-2 with TRBJ1-6; 10 bases align to TRBD1. CDR3 length equals 15 residues. The V gene's germline CDR1 is LGHNA and CDR2 YNFKEQ. V lost 6 bases and J lost 6; bases outside the gene matches: 5. The CDR3 protein is CASSYRDRGNSPLHF. CDR3 in DNA: TGTGCCAGCAGTTACCGGGACAGGGGTAATTCACCCCTCCACTTT.

The chain is built from TRBV7-6 and TRBJ2-7, with a tentative D call TRBD1 (5 bases). Trimming shortened V by 3 bases and J by 0 bases, and 6 bases separated the two germline ends. Germline V lookup: CDR1 SGHVS, CDR2 FNYEAQ. There are 13 residues in the CDR3. The CDR3 coding sequence is TGTGCCAGCAGCTTGGACACCTCCTACGAGCAGTACTTC. It is translated as CASSLDTSYEQYF.

The chain couples TRBV7-5 to TRBJ1-6; the DNA was not used to check the table's D call, TRBD1. TRBV7-5 is a listed pseudogene. The length of the CDR3 is 19 residues. The CDR3 DNA follows: TGTGCCAGAAGGAATGACACTGGGCAGGCGAGCTCCTATAATTCACCCCTCCACTTT. Translated, it gives CARRNDTGQASSYNSPLHF.

The V gene is TRBV11-1, the J gene TRBJ2-3; D is perhaps TRBD2 (5 bases). Trimming removed 5 bases at V and 0 bases at J, with 12 bases between. The CDR3 sequence is 15 residues long. Germline loops: CDR1 SGHAT, CDR2 FQDESV (reference sequence). The CDR3 protein is CASSPRAGSTDTQYF. The CDR3 DNA reads TGTGCCAGCAGCCCACGGGCGGGTAGCACAGATACGCAGTATTTT.

This clone was observed a handful of times. This chain connects TRBV14 to TRBJ1-5; possibly TRBD1 for D (6 bases). CDR1 and CDR2 (germline): SGHDN, FVKESK. The V end was cut by 0 bases, the J end by 16 bases, with 16 bases between. The CDR3 consists of 13 residues. The CDR3 nucleotides are TGTGCCAGCAGCCAAGATATATGGGACACCATCCATTTT. Translation: CASSQDIWDTIHF.

V usage is TRBV27 and J usage is TRBJ1-2, with TRBD1 identical over 7 bases. The CDR3 is made up of 14 amino acids. Germline V gene lookup returns CDR1 MNHEY and CDR2 SMNVEV (reference sequence). The J segment lost 7 bases and the V segment lost 3 bases, leaving 8 bases of the junction unmatched. The CDR3 coding sequence is TGTGCCAGCAGTTTCGTAGGGGGCGATCCTGGCTACACCTTC. It yields the protein CASSFVGGDPGYTF.

DNA for the CDR3: TGTGCCAGCAGCTTCCGGGACAGTTATCAGCCCCAGCATTTT. The encoded protein is CASSFRDSYQPQHF. The chain is built from TRBV7-2 and TRBJ1-5, with 7 positions matching TRBD1. Germline assignment: CDR1 SGHTA and CDR2 FQGNSA. V lost 3 bases, J lost 5 bases, and 4 bases stayed unmatched. This CDR3 has 14 amino acids.